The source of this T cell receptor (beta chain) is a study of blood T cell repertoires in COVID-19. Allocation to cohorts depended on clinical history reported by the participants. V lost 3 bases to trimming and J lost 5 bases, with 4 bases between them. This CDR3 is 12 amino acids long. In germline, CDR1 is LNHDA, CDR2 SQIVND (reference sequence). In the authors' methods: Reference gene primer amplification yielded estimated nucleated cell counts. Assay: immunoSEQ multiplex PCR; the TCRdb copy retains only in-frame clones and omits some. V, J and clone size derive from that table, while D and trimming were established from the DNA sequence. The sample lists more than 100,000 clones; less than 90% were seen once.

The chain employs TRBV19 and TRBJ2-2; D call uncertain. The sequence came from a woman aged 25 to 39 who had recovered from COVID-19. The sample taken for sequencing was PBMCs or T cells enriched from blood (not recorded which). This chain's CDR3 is CASSILTGELFF. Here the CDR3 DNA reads TGTGCCAGTAGTATTTTAACCGGGGAGCTGTTTTTT.